A selection of T cell receptor beta chains follows, all from one sample in a study of cytomegalovirus exposure and HLA in healthy donors. The method was immunoSEQ multiplex PCR; TCRdb's version includes in-frame clones alone and lacks a portion of them. The sample includes some 140,000 clones, 65% to 85% of them seen just once. Sequencing used PBMCs. The receptor set was obtained from a woman in her thirties or forties in good health and CMV-seropositive. CDR3s include the opening cysteine and the closing phenylalanine or tryptophan. D genes are given only for firm matches. Clone size is given for some rows only: seen once, a few or many times, or a class if the clone is expanded.

V: TRBV7-8
D: TRBD2
J: TRBJ2-3
size: .
DNA: TGTGCCAGCAGCCTCCGACGCCAGACTAGCGGGAGCGCAGATACGCAGTATTTT
CDR3: CASSLRRQTSGSADTQYF

V: TRBV5-1
D: .
J: TRBJ1-1
size: .
DNA: TGCGCCAGCAGCTTGAAACAGGCAGGCACTGAAGCTTTCTTT
CDR3: CASSLKQAGTEAFF

V: TRBV28
D: TRBD2
J: TRBJ2-7
size: .
DNA: TGTGCCAGCAGTTTGGGGGGGAGCTCCTACGAGCAGTACTTC
CDR3: CASSLGGSSYEQYF

V: TRBV7-9
D: .
J: TRBJ1-4
size: .
DNA: TGTGCCAGCAGTCTAGCGGGGTCTGAAAAACTGTTTTTT
CDR3: CASSLAGSEKLFF

V: TRBV5-1
D: .
J: TRBJ1-2
size: .
DNA: TGCGCCAGCAGCTTGGCCGCAGGGGAGTATGGCTACACCTTC
CDR3: CASSLAAGEYGYTF

V: TRBV27
D: .
J: TRBJ2-2
size: few
DNA: TGTGCCAGCAGTTTCCTAGACCTAAATATAGCCGGCGAGCTGTTTTTT
CDR3: CASSFLDLNIAGELFF

V: TRBV2
D: .
J: TRBJ2-3
size: .
DNA: TGTGCCAGCGGAGGTCGGCAGGCAGATACGCAGTATTTT
CDR3: CASGGRQADTQYF

V: TRBV27
D: .
J: TRBJ2-5
size: .
DNA: TGTGCCAGCAGTTTACGGAGGGGGCCCCAAGAGACCCAGTACTTC
CDR3: CASSLRRGPQETQYF

V: TRBV28
D: .
J: TRBJ1-1
size: .
DNA: TGTGCCAGCAGCGCCGGGGGGAAGGGAACTGAAGCTTTCTTT
CDR3: CASSAGGKGTEAFF

V: TRBV2
D: .
J: TRBJ2-7
size: .
DNA: TGTGCCAGCAGTGTGGTTCGTGGTGTACAAACCTACGAGCAGTACTTC
CDR3: CASSVVRGVQTYEQYF

V: TRBV18
D: .
J: TRBJ2-7
size: .
DNA: TGTGCCAGCTCACTGGACACTTACGAGCAGTACTTC
CDR3: CASSLDTYEQYF

V: TRBV5-5
D: .
J: TRBJ1-1
size: .
DNA: TGTGCCAGCAGCTTGGGCGGGGGCCTGAACACTGAAGCTTTCTTT
CDR3: CASSLGGGLNTEAFF

V: TRBV19
D: TRBD1
J: TRBJ1-2
size: .
DNA: TGTGCCAGTAGTATCTTTGGGGACAGGGCCCCTTCTCTTGGCTACACCTTC
CDR3: CASSIFGDRAPSLGYTF

V: TRBV5-1
D: .
J: TRBJ2-7
size: .
DNA: TGCGCCAGCAGCTGGCTGGACAGTTCCTACGAGCAGTACTTC
CDR3: CASSWLDSSYEQYF

V: TRBV5-4
D: TRBD1
J: TRBJ2-2
size: .
DNA: TGTGCCAGCAGCTTGGCGGGACAGACACCCACCGGGGAGCTGTTTTTT
CDR3: CASSLAGQTPTGELFF

V: TRBV29-1
D: .
J: TRBJ2-6
size: .
DNA: TGCAGCGTTGGAAGGGGCTCTGGGGCCAACGTCCTGACTTTC
CDR3: CSVGRGSGANVLTF

V: TRBV6-5
D: TRBD1
J: TRBJ2-7
size: .
DNA: TGTGCCAGCAGTGCGGGACAGGGGTGGGTCGAGCAGTACTTC
CDR3: CASSAGQGWVEQYF

V: TRBV29-1
D: TRBD1
J: TRBJ1-2
size: .
DNA: TGCAGCGTTAGGACAGGGGCGGGGGATGGCTACACCTTC
CDR3: CSVRTGAGDGYTF

V: TRBV29-1
D: .
J: TRBJ2-1
size: .
DNA: TGCAGCGTGCACACATACAATGAGCAGTTCTTC
CDR3: CSVHTYNEQFF

V: TRBV18
D: .
J: TRBJ2-4
size: once
DNA: TGTGCCAGCTCGGCTGGAAACATTCAGTACTTC
CDR3: CASSAGNIQYF

V: TRBV10-1
D: TRBD2
J: TRBJ2-1
size: .
DNA: TGCGCCAGCAGTGAGTCTCAGGGCGCCGGGACTAGCGGGAGTAATGAGCAGTTCTTC
CDR3: CASSESQGAGTSGSNEQFF

V: TRBV11-2
D: .
J: TRBJ2-1
size: .
DNA: TGTGCCAGCAGCTCGCAACAGGGATGGAATGAGCAGTTCTTC
CDR3: CASSSQQGWNEQFF

V: TRBV27
D: .
J: TRBJ2-5
size: .
DNA: TGTGCCAGCAGTTTATCCAAGAGGCGCGGCCAAGAGACCCAGTACTTC
CDR3: CASSLSKRRGQETQYF

V: TRBV27
D: TRBD2
J: TRBJ2-7
size: .
DNA: TGTGCCAGCAGTTTTGTAGCGGGAGGAGGCTACGAGCAGTACTTC
CDR3: CASSFVAGGGYEQYF

V: TRBV5-4
D: .
J: TRBJ1-5
size: .
DNA: TGTGCCAGCAGCTTGGGGGGGGGCGTTGACCAGCCCCAGCATTTT
CDR3: CASSLGGGVDQPQHF

V: TRBV7-9
D: TRBD2
J: TRBJ2-2
size: .
DNA: TGTGCCAGCAGCTTATACGGGACTAGCGGAGCCACCGGGGAGCTGTTTTTT
CDR3: CASSLYGTSGATGELFF

V: TRBV9
D: TRBD1
J: TRBJ2-1
size: .
DNA: TGTGCCAGCAGCGTAGGTGGAGGGACAGGGAACAATGAGCAGTTCTTC
CDR3: CASSVGGGTGNNEQFF

V: TRBV12-5
D: .
J: TRBJ2-5
size: .
DNA: TGTGCATCCAGGGCCAACCAGTACCAAGAGACCCAGTACTTC
CDR3: CASRANQYQETQYF

V: TRBV19
D: TRBD1
J: TRBJ2-7
size: .
DNA: TGTGCCAGTAGTCCGCGAGGGACAGGCGAGATCTACGAGCAGTACTTC
CDR3: CASSPRGTGEIYEQYF

V: TRBV30
D: .
J: TRBJ2-7
size: .
DNA: TGTGCCTGGAGTTTCTCCTCGGGACACCTGCCCGCCTACGAGCAGTACTTC
CDR3: CAWSFSSGHLPAYEQYF

V: TRBV18
D: TRBD2
J: TRBJ2-1
size: .
DNA: TGTGCCAGCTCACCATCTTCGGGAGGGCCCTCCAATGAGCAGTTCTTC
CDR3: CASSPSSGGPSNEQFF

V: TRBV14
D: TRBD1
J: TRBJ2-4
size: .
DNA: TGTGCCAGCAGCCAAGTTCAGGGGGCGGCCAAAAACATTCAGTACTTC
CDR3: CASSQVQGAAKNIQYF

V: TRBV9
D: .
J: TRBJ1-3
size: .
DNA: TGTGCCAGCACCCTAAGCGGATCTGGAAACACCATATATTTT
CDR3: CASTLSGSGNTIYF

V: TRBV5-1
D: .
J: TRBJ2-5
size: .
DNA: TGCGCCAGCAGCTTGGGGGATTCGGGGGAGACCCAGTACTTC
CDR3: CASSLGDSGETQYF

V: TRBV19
D: TRBD1
J: TRBJ1-2
size: .
DNA: TGTGCCAGTAGTACCGGGACAGGGAAGAACTACACCTTC
CDR3: CASSTGTGKNYTF

V: TRBV7-9
D: TRBD1
J: TRBJ2-2
size: .
DNA: TGTGCCAGCAGCTTGGGGGACAGAACCGGGGAGCTGTTTTTT
CDR3: CASSLGDRTGELFF

V: TRBV29-1
D: TRBD1
J: TRBJ1-3
size: .
DNA: TGCAGCGTTGGGGACAGGGCCACCACCATATATTTT
CDR3: CSVGDRATTIYF

V: TRBV27
D: TRBD2
J: TRBJ2-1
size: .
DNA: TGTGCCAGCAGTCCGCTCCGGACTAGCGGATACAATGAGCAGTTCTTC
CDR3: CASSPLRTSGYNEQFF

V: TRBV2
D: .
J: TRBJ2-2
size: .
DNA: TGTGCCAGCAGTGAAAGAGTACGTAACACCGGGGAGCTGTTTTTT
CDR3: CASSERVRNTGELFF

V: TRBV5-1
D: .
J: TRBJ1-2
size: .
DNA: TGCGCCAGCAGCAGCCGTCAGGATAACTATGGCTACACCTTC
CDR3: CASSSRQDNYGYTF

V: TRBV27
D: TRBD1
J: TRBJ1-2
size: once
DNA: TGTGCCAGCAGGGTAAGGGACAGAGGCGCCTATGGCTACACCTTC
CDR3: CASRVRDRGAYGYTF

V: TRBV28
D: TRBD1
J: TRBJ1-2
size: .
DNA: TGTGCCAGCAGTCCATTACAGGGGATTGGTGGCTACACCTTC
CDR3: CASSPLQGIGGYTF

V: TRBV7-6
D: .
J: TRBJ2-7
size: few
DNA: TGTGCCAGCAGCCCAGGGTGGGACACACTCTACGAGCAGTACTTC
CDR3: CASSPGWDTLYEQYF

V: TRBV29-1
D: .
J: TRBJ2-7
size: .
DNA: TGCAGCGCCCAAGGGCAGGGGCCCGTAACAGGAGAGCAGTACTTC
CDR3: CSAQGQGPVTGEQYF

V: TRBV7-9
D: .
J: TRBJ2-5
size: few
DNA: TGTGCCAGCAGCCAAGAGAAGACCCAGTACTTC
CDR3: CASSQEKTQYF

V: TRBV7-9
D: .
J: TRBJ2-5
size: once
DNA: TGTGCCAGCAGCCAAAACCTACAGATACAAGAGACCCAGTACTTC
CDR3: CASSQNLQIQETQYF

V: TRBV7-2
D: TRBD2
J: TRBJ2-1
size: .
DNA: TGTGCCAGCAGCTCGACTAGCGGGAGCTCCTACAATGAGCAGTTCTTC
CDR3: CASSSTSGSSYNEQFF

V: TRBV7-9
D: TRBD2
J: TRBJ2-1
size: .
DNA: TGTGCCAGCAGCTCCCGAGCGGGAGAGGCCCATGCTGAGCAGTTCTTC
CDR3: CASSSRAGEAHAEQFF